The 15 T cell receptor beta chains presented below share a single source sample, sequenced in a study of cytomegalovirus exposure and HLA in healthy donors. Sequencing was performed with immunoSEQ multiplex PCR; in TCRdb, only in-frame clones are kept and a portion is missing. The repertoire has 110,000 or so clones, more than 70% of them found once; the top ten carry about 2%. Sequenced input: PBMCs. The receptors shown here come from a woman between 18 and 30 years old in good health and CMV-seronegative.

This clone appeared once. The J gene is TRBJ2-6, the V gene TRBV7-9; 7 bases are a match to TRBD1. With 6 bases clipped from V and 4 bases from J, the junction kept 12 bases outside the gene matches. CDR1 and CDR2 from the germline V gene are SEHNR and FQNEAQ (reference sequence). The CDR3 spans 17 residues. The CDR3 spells CASSFTGESSGANVLTF. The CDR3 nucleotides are TGTGCCAGCAGTTTCACAGGGGAATCTTCCGGGGCCAACGTCCTGACTTTC.

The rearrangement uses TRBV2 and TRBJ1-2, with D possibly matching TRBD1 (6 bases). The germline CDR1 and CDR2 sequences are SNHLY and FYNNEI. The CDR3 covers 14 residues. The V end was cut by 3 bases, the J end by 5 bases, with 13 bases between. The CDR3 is CASSDVRGGYGYTF. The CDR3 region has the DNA TGTGCCAGCAGTGATGTCAGGGGTGGATATGGCTACACCTTC.

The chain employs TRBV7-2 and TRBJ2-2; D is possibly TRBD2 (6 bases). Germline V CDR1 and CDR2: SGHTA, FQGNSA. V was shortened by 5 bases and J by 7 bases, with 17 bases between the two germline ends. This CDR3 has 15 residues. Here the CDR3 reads CASSVAPGSGGELFF. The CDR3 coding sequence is TGTGCCAGCAGCGTGGCCCCCGGGAGTGGCGGGGAGCTGTTTTTT.

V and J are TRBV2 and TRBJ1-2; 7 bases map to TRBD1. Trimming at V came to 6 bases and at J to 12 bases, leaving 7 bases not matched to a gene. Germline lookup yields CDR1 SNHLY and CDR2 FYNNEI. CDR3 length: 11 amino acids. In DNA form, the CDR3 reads TGTGCCAGCAGCCCCGACAGGGCGAACACCTTC. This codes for CASSPDRANTF.

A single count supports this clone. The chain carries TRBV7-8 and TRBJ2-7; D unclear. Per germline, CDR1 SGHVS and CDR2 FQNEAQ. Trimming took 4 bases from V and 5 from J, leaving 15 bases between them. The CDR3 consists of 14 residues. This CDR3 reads CASSSPLGLNEQYF. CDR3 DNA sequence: TGTGCCAGCAGCTCCCCCCTGGGCCTAAACGAGCAGTACTTC.

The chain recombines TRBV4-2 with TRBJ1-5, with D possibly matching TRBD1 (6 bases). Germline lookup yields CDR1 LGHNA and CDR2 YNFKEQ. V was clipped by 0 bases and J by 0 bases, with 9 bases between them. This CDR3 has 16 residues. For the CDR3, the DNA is TGTGCCAGCAGCCAAGATCCAGGGGCTAGCAATCAGCCCCAGCATTTT. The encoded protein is CASSQDPGASNQPQHF.

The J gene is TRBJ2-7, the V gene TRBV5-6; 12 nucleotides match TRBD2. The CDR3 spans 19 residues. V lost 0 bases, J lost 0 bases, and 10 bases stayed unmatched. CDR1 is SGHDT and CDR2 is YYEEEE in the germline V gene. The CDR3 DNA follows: TGTGCCAGCAGCTTGGGTGGCTCGGGACTAGCGGGCCGCTCCTACGAGCAGTACTTC. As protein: CASSLGGSGLAGRSYEQYF.

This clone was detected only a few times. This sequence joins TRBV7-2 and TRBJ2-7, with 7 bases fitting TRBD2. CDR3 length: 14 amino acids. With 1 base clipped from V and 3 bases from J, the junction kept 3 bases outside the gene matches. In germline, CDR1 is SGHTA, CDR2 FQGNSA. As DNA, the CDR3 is TGTGCCAGCAGCTTAGGCGGGAGAGGCTACGAGCAGTACTTC. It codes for CASSLGGRGYEQYF.

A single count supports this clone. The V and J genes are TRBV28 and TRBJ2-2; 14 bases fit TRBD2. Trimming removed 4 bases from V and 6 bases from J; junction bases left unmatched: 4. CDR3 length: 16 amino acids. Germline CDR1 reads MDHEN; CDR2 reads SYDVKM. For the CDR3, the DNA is TGTGCCAGCAGTTCCGGGACTAGCGGGAGCGCCGGGGAGCTGTTTTTT. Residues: CASSSGTSGSAGELFF.

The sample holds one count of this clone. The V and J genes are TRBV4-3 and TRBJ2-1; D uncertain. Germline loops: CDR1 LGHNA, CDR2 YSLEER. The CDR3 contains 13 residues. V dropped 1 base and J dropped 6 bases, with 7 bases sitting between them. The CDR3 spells CASSQVFGNEQFF. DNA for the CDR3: TGCGCCAGCAGCCAAGTCTTCGGCAATGAGCAGTTCTTC.

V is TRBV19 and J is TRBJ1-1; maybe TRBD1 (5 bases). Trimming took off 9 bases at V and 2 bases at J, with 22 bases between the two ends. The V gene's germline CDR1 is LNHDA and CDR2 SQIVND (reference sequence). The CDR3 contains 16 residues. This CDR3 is CASHRPRQRRNTEAFF. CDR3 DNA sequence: TGTGCCAGCCACCGCCCCCGACAGAGAAGAAACACTGAAGCTTTCTTT. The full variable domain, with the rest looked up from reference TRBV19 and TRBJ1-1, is DGGITQSPKYLFRKEGQNVTLSCEQNLNHDAMYWYRQDPGQGLRLIYYSQIVNDFQKGDIAEGYSVSREKKESFPLTVTSAQKNPTAFYLCASHRPRQRRNTEAFFGQGTRLTVV.

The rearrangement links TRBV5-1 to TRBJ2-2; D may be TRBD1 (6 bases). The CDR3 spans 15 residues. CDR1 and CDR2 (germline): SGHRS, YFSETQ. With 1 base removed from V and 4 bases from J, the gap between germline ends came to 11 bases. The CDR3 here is CASSLTLQGTGELFF. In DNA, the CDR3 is TGCGCCAGCAGCTTGACGCTACAGGGCACCGGGGAGCTGTTTTTT.

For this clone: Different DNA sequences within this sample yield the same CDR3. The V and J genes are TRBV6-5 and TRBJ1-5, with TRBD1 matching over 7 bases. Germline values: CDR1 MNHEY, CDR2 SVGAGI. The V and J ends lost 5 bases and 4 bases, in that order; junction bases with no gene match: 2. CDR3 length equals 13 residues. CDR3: CASSPRGNQPQHF. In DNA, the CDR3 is TGTGCCAGCAGTCCCAGGGGGAATCAGCCCCAGCATTTT.

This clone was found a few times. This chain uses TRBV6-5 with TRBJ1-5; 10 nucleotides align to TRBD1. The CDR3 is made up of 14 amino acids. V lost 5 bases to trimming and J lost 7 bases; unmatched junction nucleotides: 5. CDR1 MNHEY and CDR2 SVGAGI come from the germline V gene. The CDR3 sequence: CASSTTGGGQPQHF. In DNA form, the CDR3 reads TGTGCCAGCAGTACGACAGGGGGCGGGCAGCCCCAGCATTTT.

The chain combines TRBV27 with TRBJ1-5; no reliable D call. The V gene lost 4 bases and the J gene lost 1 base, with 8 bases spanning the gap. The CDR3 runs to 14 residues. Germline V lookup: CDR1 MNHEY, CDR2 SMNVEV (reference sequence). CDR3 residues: CASSYTVSNQPQHF. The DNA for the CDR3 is TGTGCCAGCAGTTATACAGTGAGCAATCAGCCCCAGCATTTT.